Following are 8 T cell receptor beta chains from one sample sequenced in a study of cytomegalovirus exposure and HLA in healthy donors. Profiling relied on immunoSEQ multiplex PCR, and the TCRdb table lists in-frame clones only, not all of them. The sample carries 250,000 to 300,000 clones, approximately 86% recorded once. Sequenced: PBMCs. Receptor source: a young woman in good health and CMV-seronegative.

The chain joins TRBV27 to TRBJ1-4; 7 bases align to TRBD1. The CDR3 is 16 residues long. Germline lookup yields CDR1 MNHEY and CDR2 SMNVEV (reference sequence). V shed 5 bases, J shed 3 bases, and the junction held 9 bases outside the gene matches. The CDR3 nucleotides are TGTGCCAGCAGTCCCTCCAGGGGGGAGGCTAATGAAAAACTGTTTTTT. Amino acids: CASSPSRGEANEKLFF.

The chain combines TRBV4-1 with TRBJ1-3; 9 bases line up with TRBD1. CDR3 size: 18 residues. Germline V CDR1 and CDR2: MGHRA, YSYEKL. V gave up 1 base and J gave up 1 base; unmatched junction bases: 8. DNA of the CDR3: TGCGCCAGCAGCCAAGCACAGGGGGCGGGCGGATCTGGAAACACCATATATTTT. The encoded protein is CASSQAQGAGGSGNTIYF.

The chain combines TRBV6-5 with TRBJ1-1, with no clear D. This CDR3 has 14 residues. Per germline, CDR1 MNHEY and CDR2 SVGAGI. V dropped 2 bases and J dropped 0 bases, with 7 bases sitting between them. In nucleotides, the CDR3 is TGTGCCAGCAGTTACGGCCCCGTGAACACTGAAGCTTTCTTT. Amino acids: CASSYGPVNTEAFF.

CDR3 DNA: TGTGCCAGCAGTGAACCGGCGCTTTTCCAGCGGGAGCCGAGCTCCTACGAGCAGTACTTC. Translating it yields CASSEPALFQREPSSYEQYF. This sequence joins TRBV2 and TRBJ2-7, with TRBD2 matching over 8 bases. From germline, CDR1 is SNHLY and CDR2 FYNNEI. CDR3 length: 20 amino acids. Trimming cost V 2 bases and J 0 bases; bases outside gene matches: 18.

The chain uses TRBV30 and TRBJ1-3; D unclear. Looked up from germline, CDR1 is GTSNPN and CDR2 is SVGIG (reference sequence). V lost 4 bases and J 2 bases, leaving 9 bases between the germline ends. The CDR3 spans 13 residues. In DNA form, the CDR3 reads TGTGCCTGGACCCGGAGCACTGGAAACACCATATATTTT. Its translation: CAWTRSTGNTIYF.

The rearrangement links TRBV5-6 to TRBJ2-3; 15 bases line up with TRBD2. Germline V CDR1 and CDR2: SGHDT, YYEEEE. J gave up 7 bases and V 3 bases, and 3 bases lay outside the gene matches. This CDR3 spans 15 amino acids. The CDR3 sequence is CASSSGLAGGYTQYF. CDR3 coding DNA: TGTGCCAGCAGCTCGGGACTAGCGGGAGGTTATACGCAGTATTTT. The variable domain in full, with the rest retrieved from reference TRBV5-6 and TRBJ2-3, is DAGVTQSPTHLIKTRGQQVTLRCSPKSGHDTVSWYQQALGQGPQFIFQYYEEEERQRGNFPDRFSGHQFPNYSSELNVNALLLGDSALYLCASSSGLAGGYTQYFGPGTRLTVL.

The chain recombines TRBV19 with TRBJ2-7; D not resolved. V lost 2 bases, J lost 3 bases, and 8 bases lay in between. CDR3 length: 13 amino acids. In germline, CDR1 is LNHDA, CDR2 SQIVND (reference sequence). The CDR3 protein is CASSIQPGYEQYF. Here the CDR3 DNA reads TGTGCCAGTAGTATACAGCCAGGCTACGAGCAGTACTTC.

V is TRBV28 and J is TRBJ2-7, with TRBD1 identical over 9 bases. The CDR3 loop spans 15 amino acids. V shed 5 bases and J 4 bases; nucleotides not matched to a gene: 9. Germline-derived CDR1 and CDR2 are MDHEN and SYDVKM. The CDR3, as DNA: TGTGCCAGCAGTCACTGGACAGGGGTGAAATACGAGCAGTACTTC. Translated: CASSHWTGVKYEQYF. Variable domain in full (rest from reference TRBV28 and TRBJ2-7): DVKVTQSSRYLVKRTGEKVFLECVQDMDHENMFWYRQDPGLGLRLIYFSYDVKMKEKGDIPEGYSVSREKKERFSLILESASTNQTSMYLCASSHWTGVKYEQYFGPGTRLTVT.